The 28 T cell receptor beta chains listed next were all sequenced from one sample in a study of blood T cells in healthy people across ages. The authors ran a second PCR of about 6 to 11 cycles using a sample-barcoded 5' primer and a J-beta primer mix. Using its own MiXCR run on the 5' RACE reads, TCRdb lists one record per CDR3 protein. The sample has about 800,000 distinct CDR3 sequences, roughly 50% seen once; the top ten hold approximately 21%. Sample: blood. Receptor source: a man aged 30-40 years in good health.

The V call is TRBV7-9, the J call TRBJ2-3; TRBD2 might be the D (5 bases). This CDR3 has 13 amino acids. CDR1 is SEHNR, CDR2 FQNEAQ, per germline (reference sequence). V gave up 8 bases and J gave up 4 bases, with 13 bases separating them. The CDR3 nucleotides are TGTGCCAGCCTGAGAGGGTTTGCAGATACGCAGTATTTT. Translating gives CASLRGFADTQYF.

The V gene is TRBV28, the J gene TRBJ2-5; 16 positions match TRBD2. Germline loops: CDR1 MDHEN, CDR2 SYDVKM. With V trimmed by 3 bases and J by 11 bases, 6 bases remained unmatched. The CDR3 is 15 residues long. CDR3 region: CASSFLGLAGGEQYF. For the CDR3, the DNA is TGTGCCAGCAGTTTCCTGGGACTAGCGGGAGGGGAGCAGTACTTC.

This clonotype appeared a few times. The V call is TRBV7-2, the J call TRBJ2-1; 12 bases map to TRBD1. The germline V gene encodes CDR1 SGHTA and CDR2 FQGNSA. V was pared by 5 bases and J by 9 bases, with 11 bases of the junction left unmatched. The CDR3 is 16 residues long. CDR3 amino acids: CASSLVPGQGAAEQFF. The CDR3 bases are TGTGCCAGCAGCCTCGTACCGGGACAGGGGGCGGCTGAGCAGTTCTTC.

The CDR3 is CSVARDRPPNYNEQFF. The CDR3 bases are TGCAGCGTTGCCCGGGACAGACCTCCCAACTACAATGAGCAGTTCTTC. The rearrangement links TRBV29-1 to TRBJ2-1; TRBD1 agrees at 7 bases. V was clipped by 4 bases and J by 3 bases; unmatched bases: 12. This CDR3 comprises 16 residues. Germline V gives CDR1 SQVTM, CDR2 ANQGSEA.

The chain couples TRBV6-4 to TRBJ1-1, with TRBD1 as a possible D gene (5 bases). Germline V gene lookup returns CDR1 MRHNA and CDR2 SNTAGT. V was trimmed by 5 bases and J by 4 bases, leaving 17 bases between them. The CDR3 runs to 15 residues. This CDR3 is CASSRFGGGGTEAFF. The CDR3 DNA is TGTGCCAGCAGTAGATTCGGCGGGGGAGGCACTGAAGCTTTCTTT.

In its sample, this clonotype was seen a few times. The rearrangement uses TRBV29-1 and TRBJ2-3, with D maybe TRBD1 (5 bases). The CDR3 is made up of 14 amino acids. Germline CDR1 and CDR2: SQVTM and ANQGSEA. Deletions cut 4 bases from V and 2 bases from J, with 13 bases between. The DNA for the CDR3 is TGCAGCGTTGGGGGCAGGGCGATCACAGATACGCAGTATTTT. It codes for CSVGGRAITDTQYF.

This clonotype was seen a handful of times. The V call is TRBV7-3, the J call TRBJ2-3, with D possibly called TRBD1 or TRBD2 (5 bases each). The V and J ends lost 5 bases and 2 bases respectively, with 14 bases between them. In germline, CDR1 is SGHTA, CDR2 FQGTGA. The CDR3 contains 15 residues. The CDR3 DNA reads as TGTGCCAGCAGCGTATCGAGGGGCACCACAGATACGCAGTATTTT. It yields the protein CASSVSRGTTDTQYF.

This clonotype was seen more than once but under ten times. For the CDR3, the DNA is TGCGCCAGCAGCGGATTGACAGGTAGCTCCTACAATGAGCAGTTCTTC. Its translation: CASSGLTGSSYNEQFF. V is TRBV5-1 and J is TRBJ2-1; D may be TRBD1 (6 bases). Trimming left V 4 bases short and J 0 bases short, with 14 bases between. The CDR3 runs 16 residues. The V gene's germline CDR1 is SGHRS and CDR2 YFSETQ.

The chain recombines TRBV3-1 with TRBJ1-2; weak D call: TRBD1 (5 bases). V lost 0 bases, J lost 3 bases, and 8 bases lay in between. This CDR3 region has 14 residues. Per the germline V gene, CDR1 is LGHDT and CDR2 is YNNKEL (reference sequence). CDR3 DNA: TGTGCCAGCAGCCAAGACGACAGAGACTATGGCTACACCTTC. It yields the protein CASSQDDRDYGYTF. Full variable domain (outside the CDR3, taken from reference TRBV3-1 and TRBJ1-2): DTAVSQTPKYLVTQMGNDKSIKCEQNLGHDTMYWYKQDSKKFLKIMFSYNNKELIINETVPNRFSPKSPDKAHLNLHINSLELGDSAVYFCASSQDDRDYGYTFGSGTRLTVV.

The table lists this clonotype with a few counts. J is TRBJ2-7 and V is TRBV7-2; D is possibly TRBD1 (7 bases). Trimming took 3 bases from V and 4 from J, leaving 13 bases between them. The CDR3 is made up of 14 amino acids. Germline V gives CDR1 SGHTA, CDR2 FQGNSA. The CDR3 DNA sequence: TGTGCCAGCAGCTTTGGCGGGACAGTTTACGAGCAGTACTTC. It codes for CASSFGGTVYEQYF.

This clonotype was seen a handful of times. The V and J genes are TRBV5-6 and TRBJ2-5; 13 bases line up with TRBD2. CDR3 length: 15 residues. V was pared by 6 bases and J by 3 bases, with 5 bases of the junction left unmatched. The germline gives CDR1 SGHDT, CDR2 YYEEEE. The CDR3 protein is CASNELAGGEETQYF. The CDR3 DNA reads as TGTGCCAGCAACGAACTAGCGGGGGGGGAAGAGACCCAGTACTTC.

This clonotype was recorded a few times. The chain carries TRBV5-5 and TRBJ2-1; D is possibly TRBD2 (7 bases). Germline V lookup: CDR1 SGHKS, CDR2 YYEKEE (reference sequence). The CDR3 is made up of 15 amino acids. V lost 1 base and J 3 bases, leaving 11 bases between the germline ends. In DNA, the CDR3 is TGTGCCAGCAGCTTGTCGGGGGGCATCTACAATGAGCAGTTCTTC. This encodes CASSLSGGIYNEQFF.

This rearrangement joins TRBV20-1 to TRBJ2-1; D call uncertain. CDR1 and CDR2 (germline): DFQATT, SNEGSKA (reference sequence). This CDR3 is built from 11 residues. V was cut by 3 bases and J by 9 bases, with 9 bases left in between. CDR3 region: CSARAGSEQFF. The CDR3 region has the DNA TGCAGTGCTAGGGCTGGCAGTGAGCAGTTCTTC.

The genes are TRBV6-4 and TRBJ2-1; 12 bases map to TRBD2. This CDR3 has 16 residues. V was pared by 7 bases and J by 4 bases, with 8 bases of the junction left unmatched. The V gene's germline CDR1 is MRHNA and CDR2 SNTAGT. CDR3 DNA: TGTGCCAGCAAGGCTAGCGGGAGGGCTCCATACAATGAGCAGTTCTTC. Translation: CASKASGRAPYNEQFF.

V usage is TRBV4-1 and J usage is TRBJ2-2; D is perhaps TRBD1 or TRBD2 (5 bases each). This CDR3 has 15 amino acids. Germline V gene sequence: CDR1 MGHRA, CDR2 YSYEKL. Trimming shortened V by 1 base and J by 5 bases, and 11 bases separated the two germline ends. CDR3 residues: CASSQGGWSTGELFF. CDR3 DNA sequence: TGCGCCAGCAGCCAAGGGGGGTGGTCTACCGGGGAGCTGTTTTTT.

This clonotype was observed a single time. The chain combines TRBV6-1 with TRBJ2-1, with unresolved D. The germline CDR1 and CDR2 sequences are MNHNS and SASEGT. The V gene lost 7 bases and the J gene lost 4 bases, with 8 bases spanning the gap. The CDR3 extends over 12 amino acids. The chain's CDR3 is CASNSAYNEQFF. Here the CDR3 DNA reads TGTGCCAGCAATTCCGCGTACAATGAGCAGTTCTTC.

The gene calls are TRBV7-9 and TRBJ2-1; a possible D gene is TRBD2 (7 bases). This CDR3 is built from 13 residues. Germline loops: CDR1 SEHNR, CDR2 FQNEAQ (reference sequence). The V end was cut by 9 bases, the J end by 5 bases, with 14 bases between. The CDR3 region has the DNA TGTGCCAGTGGGGGGGCATTGGACAATGAGCAGTTCTTC. Translation: CASGGALDNEQFF.

V is TRBV28 and J is TRBJ2-7; 7 bases line up with TRBD2. This CDR3 contains 15 residues. Trimming took 5 bases from V and 0 from J; bases not matched to a gene: 7. Germline V CDR1 and CDR2: MDHEN, SYDVKM. The CDR3 loop is CASSVESGGSYEQYF. Here the CDR3 DNA reads TGTGCCAGCAGTGTGGAATCGGGGGGCTCCTACGAGCAGTACTTC.

The CDR3 DNA is TGCAGTGCTTACTACAGGGCCACCCAAGAGACCCAGTACTTC. It translates to CSAYYRATQETQYF. The rearrangement links TRBV20-1 to TRBJ2-5, with D perhaps TRBD1 (6 bases). The CDR3 extends over 14 amino acids. CDR1 is DFQATT, CDR2 SNEGSKA, per germline (reference sequence). V lost 5 bases, J lost 1 base, and 14 bases lay in between.

The V and J genes are TRBV20-1 and TRBJ2-7; 7 nucleotides align to TRBD2. The CDR3 spans 15 residues. CDR1 is DFQATT, CDR2 SNEGSKA, per germline (reference sequence). V trimming: 5 bases; J trimming: 1 base; junction bases outside the gene matches: 11. In DNA, the CDR3 is TGCAGTGCTCCGGGCGGGGGACCTCTATCCTACGAGCAGTACTTC. Translating gives CSAPGGGPLSYEQYF.

The chain is built from TRBV20-1 and TRBJ2-3; TRBD2 aligns across 9 bases. The CDR3 runs to 14 residues. V gave up 4 bases and J gave up 4 bases; unmatched junction bases: 6. The germline V gene encodes CDR1 DFQATT and CDR2 SNEGSKA (reference sequence). The CDR3 DNA reads TGCAGTGCTACGATTAGCGGGAGATCAGATACGCAGTATTTT. Translation: CSATISGRSDTQYF.

This clonotype appeared a few times. V usage is TRBV7-9 and J usage is TRBJ2-7; D call uncertain. The CDR3 loop spans 11 amino acids. Germline CDR1 reads SEHNR; CDR2 reads FQNEAQ (reference sequence). V was trimmed by 5 bases and J by 7 bases, leaving 9 bases between them. In DNA form, the CDR3 reads TGTGCCAGCAGCCTCTCATCTGAGCAGTACTTC. It translates to CASSLSSEQYF.

This clonotype was recorded only once. V gene TRBV6-5 combines with J gene TRBJ1-1, with D maybe TRBD1 (5 bases). V was trimmed by 9 bases and J by 2 bases, leaving 13 bases between them. The CDR3 covers 13 residues. The germline gives CDR1 MNHEY, CDR2 SVGAGI. The chain's CDR3 is CARTDKINTEAFF. CDR3 coding DNA: TGTGCCAGAACGGACAAGATCAACACTGAAGCTTTCTTT.

The chain employs TRBV6-2 or TRBV6-3 and TRBJ2-1; either TRBD1 or TRBD2 may supply D (6 bases each). In germline, CDR1 is MNHEY, CDR2 SVGEGT. V lost 7 bases to trimming and J lost 9 bases, with 22 bases between them. The CDR3 loop spans 15 amino acids. CDR3 residues: CASIPGAAPATEQFF. CDR3 sequence (DNA): TGTGCCAGCATCCCGGGGGCGGCCCCAGCCACTGAGCAGTTCTTC.

The chain joins TRBV10-3 to TRBJ2-5; D uncertain. The germline V gene has CDR1 ENHRY and CDR2 SYGVKD. Trimming removed 0 bases from V and 11 bases from J, with 10 bases in between. The CDR3 extends over 12 amino acids. The CDR3 nucleotides read TGTGCCATCAGTGAGTCATACAATGAGCAGTACTTC. This sequence encodes CAISESYNEQYF.

The rearrangement uses TRBV7-9 and TRBJ1-1, with TRBD1 matching 7 bases. Unmatched junction bases numbered 6, after V lost 5 bases and J lost 0 bases. The CDR3 has 15 amino acids. Germline V gives CDR1 SEHNR, CDR2 FQNEAQ (reference sequence). The CDR3 protein is CASSPWDSVNTEAFF. CDR3 sequence (DNA): TGTGCCAGCAGCCCGTGGGACAGCGTGAACACTGAAGCTTTCTTT. The whole variable domain, remainder taken from reference TRBV7-9 and TRBJ1-1, is DTGVSQNPRHKITKRGQNVTFRCDPISEHNRLYWYRQTLGQGPEFLTYFQNEAQLEKSRLLSDRFSAERPKGSFSTLEIQRTEQGDSAMYLCASSPWDSVNTEAFFGQGTRLTVV.

This clonotype was seen a handful of times. This sequence joins TRBV15 and TRBJ2-5, with TRBD2 as a possible D gene (6 bases). Looked up from germline, CDR1 is LNHNV and CDR2 is YYDKDF (reference sequence). The ends were cut back, 0 bases at V and 2 bases at J, with 7 bases in the middle. This CDR3 region has 14 residues. The CDR3 region is CATSRDSGQETQYF. Written as DNA, the CDR3 is TGTGCCACCAGCAGAGATAGCGGACAAGAGACCCAGTACTTC.

This sequence joins TRBV7-2 and TRBJ2-6; D ambiguous. Germline V gene data show CDR1 as SGHTA and CDR2 as FQGNSA. The CDR3 has 18 amino acids. Between the trimmed V and J ends, which lost 1 base and 0 bases, there was a span of 13 bases. The CDR3 bases are TGTGCCAGCAGCTTAGATATGGTGGGCCGCTCTGGGGCCAACGTCCTGACTTTC. It specifies CASSLDMVGRSGANVLTF.